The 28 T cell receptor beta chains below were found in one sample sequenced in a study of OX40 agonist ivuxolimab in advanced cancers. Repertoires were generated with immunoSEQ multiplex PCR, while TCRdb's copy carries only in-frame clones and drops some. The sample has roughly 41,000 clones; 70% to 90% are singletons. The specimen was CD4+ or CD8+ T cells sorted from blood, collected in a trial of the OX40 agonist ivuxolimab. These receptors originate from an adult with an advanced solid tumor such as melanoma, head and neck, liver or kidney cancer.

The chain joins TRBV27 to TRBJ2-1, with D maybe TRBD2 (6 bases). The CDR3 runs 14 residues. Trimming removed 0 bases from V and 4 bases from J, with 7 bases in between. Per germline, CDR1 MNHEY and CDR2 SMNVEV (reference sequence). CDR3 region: CASSLSEGYNEQFF. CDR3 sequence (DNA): TGTGCCAGCAGTTTATCGGAGGGTTACAATGAGCAGTTCTTC.

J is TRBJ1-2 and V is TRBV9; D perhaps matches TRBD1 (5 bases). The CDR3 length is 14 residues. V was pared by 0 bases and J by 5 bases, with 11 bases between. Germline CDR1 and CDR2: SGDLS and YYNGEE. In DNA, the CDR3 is TGTGCCAGCAGCGTAGGCGACAGCCTTTATGGCTACACCTTC. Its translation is CASSVGDSLYGYTF.

CDR3 loop: CASSVDGTTYEQYF. As DNA, the CDR3 is TGTGCCAGCAGCGTAGATGGGACAACCTACGAGCAGTACTTC. The chain carries TRBV9 and TRBJ2-7; possible D gene TRBD1, 6 bases. V was pared by 0 bases and J by 2 bases, with 9 bases between. CDR3 length: 14 residues. CDR1 and CDR2 (germline): SGDLS, YYNGEE. Filled out from reference TRBV9 and TRBJ2-7, the complete variable domain reads DSGVTQTPKHLITATGQRVTLRCSPRSGDLSVYWYQQSLDQGLQFLIQYYNGEERAKGNILERFSAQQFPDLHSELNLSSLELGDSALYFCASSVDGTTYEQYFGPGTRLTVT.

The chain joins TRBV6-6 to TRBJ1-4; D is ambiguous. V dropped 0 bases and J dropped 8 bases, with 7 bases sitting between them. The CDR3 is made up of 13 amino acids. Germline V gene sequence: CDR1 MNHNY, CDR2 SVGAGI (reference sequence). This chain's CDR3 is CASSYSGQEKLFF. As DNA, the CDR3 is TGTGCCAGCAGTTACTCTGGGCAGGAAAAACTGTTTTTT.

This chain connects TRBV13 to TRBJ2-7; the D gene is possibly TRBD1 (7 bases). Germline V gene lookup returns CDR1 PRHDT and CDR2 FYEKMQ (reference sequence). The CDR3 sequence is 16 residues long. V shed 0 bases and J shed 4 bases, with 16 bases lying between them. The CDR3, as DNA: TGTGCCAGCAGCTTAGGGGAGGGGGCGGATTGGTACGAGCAGTACTTC. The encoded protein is CASSLGEGADWYEQYF.

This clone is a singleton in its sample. The CDR3 sequence is CASSLLTGAGVELFF. DNA for the CDR3: TGTGCCAGCAGCTTGTTGACAGGGGCGGGAGTAGAGCTGTTTTTT. J is TRBJ2-2 and V is TRBV5-4; a weak D match, TRBD1 (8 bases). Trimming took off 1 base at V and 11 bases at J, with 18 bases between the two ends. Germline CDR1 reads SGHNT; CDR2 reads YYREEE (reference sequence). This CDR3 has 15 residues.

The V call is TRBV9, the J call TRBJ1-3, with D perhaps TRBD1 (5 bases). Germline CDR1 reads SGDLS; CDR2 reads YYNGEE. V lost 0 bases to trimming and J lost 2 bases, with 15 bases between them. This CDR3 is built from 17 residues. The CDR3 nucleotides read TGTGCCAGCAGCGTAGAGCCCGGGGCAGCAGCTGGAAACACCATATATTTT. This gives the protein CASSVEPGAAAGNTIYF.

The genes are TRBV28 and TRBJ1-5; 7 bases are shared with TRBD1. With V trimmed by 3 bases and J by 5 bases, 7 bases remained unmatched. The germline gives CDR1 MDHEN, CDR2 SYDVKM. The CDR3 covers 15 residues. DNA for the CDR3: TGTGCCAGCAGTTTCTACGACAGGGAGGATCAGCCCCAGCATTTT. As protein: CASSFYDREDQPQHF.

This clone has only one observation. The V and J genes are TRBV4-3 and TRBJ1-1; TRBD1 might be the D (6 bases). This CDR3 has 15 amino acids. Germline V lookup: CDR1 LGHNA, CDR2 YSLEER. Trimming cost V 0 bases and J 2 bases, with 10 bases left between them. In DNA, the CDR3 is TGCGCCAGCAGCCAAGACAGGGGCGCCAACACTGAAGCTTTCTTT. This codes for CASSQDRGANTEAFF.

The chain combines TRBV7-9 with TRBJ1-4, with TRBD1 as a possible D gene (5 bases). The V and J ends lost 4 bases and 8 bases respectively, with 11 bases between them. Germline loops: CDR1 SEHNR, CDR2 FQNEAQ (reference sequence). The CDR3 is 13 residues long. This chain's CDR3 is CASSSGPWEKLFF. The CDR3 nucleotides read TGTGCCAGCAGCTCGGGGCCGTGGGAAAAACTGTTTTTT.

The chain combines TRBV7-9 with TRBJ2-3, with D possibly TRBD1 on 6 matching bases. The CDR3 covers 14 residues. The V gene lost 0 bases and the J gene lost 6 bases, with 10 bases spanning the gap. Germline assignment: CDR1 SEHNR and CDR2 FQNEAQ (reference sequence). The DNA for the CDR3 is TGTGCCAGCAGCTTAGCCAGGGGCCTGGATACGCAGTATTTT. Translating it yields CASSLARGLDTQYF.

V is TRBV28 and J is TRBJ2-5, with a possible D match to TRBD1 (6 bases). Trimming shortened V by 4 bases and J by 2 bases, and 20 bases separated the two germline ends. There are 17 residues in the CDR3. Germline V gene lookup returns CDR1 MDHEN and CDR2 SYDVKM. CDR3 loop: CASSSQTRAGAQETQYF. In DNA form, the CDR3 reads TGTGCCAGCAGTTCCCAAACCCGGGCAGGGGCTCAAGAGACCCAGTACTTC.

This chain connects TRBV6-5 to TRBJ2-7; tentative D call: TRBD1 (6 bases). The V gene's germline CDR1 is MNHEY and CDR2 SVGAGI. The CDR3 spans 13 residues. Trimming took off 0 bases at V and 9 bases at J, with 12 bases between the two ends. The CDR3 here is CASSYSGGQVQYF. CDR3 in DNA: TGTGCCAGCAGTTACTCAGGGGGACAAGTGCAGTACTTC.

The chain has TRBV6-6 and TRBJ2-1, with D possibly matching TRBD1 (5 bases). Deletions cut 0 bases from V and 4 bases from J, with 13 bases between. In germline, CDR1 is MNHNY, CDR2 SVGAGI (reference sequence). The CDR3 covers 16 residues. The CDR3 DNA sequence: TGTGCCAGCAGTTACTCGTATGACAGTCCTTACAATGAGCAGTTCTTC. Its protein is CASSYSYDSPYNEQFF.

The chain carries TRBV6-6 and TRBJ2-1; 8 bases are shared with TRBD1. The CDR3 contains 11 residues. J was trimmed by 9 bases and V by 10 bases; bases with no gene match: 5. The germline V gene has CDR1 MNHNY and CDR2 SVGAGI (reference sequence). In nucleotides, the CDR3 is TGTGCCACGACAGGGGCCCGTGAGCAGTTCTTC. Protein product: CATTGAREQFF.

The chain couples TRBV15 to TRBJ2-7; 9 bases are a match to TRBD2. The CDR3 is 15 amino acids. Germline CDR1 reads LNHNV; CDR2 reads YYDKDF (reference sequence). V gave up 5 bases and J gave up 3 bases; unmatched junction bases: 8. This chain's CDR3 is CATSAPTSGHYEQYF. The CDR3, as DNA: TGTGCCACCAGCGCCCCGACTAGCGGCCACTACGAGCAGTACTTC.

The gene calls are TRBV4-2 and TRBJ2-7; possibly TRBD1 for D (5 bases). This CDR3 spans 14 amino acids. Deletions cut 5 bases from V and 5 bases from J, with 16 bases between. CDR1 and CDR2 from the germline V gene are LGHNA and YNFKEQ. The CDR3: CASSLVPRDNEQYF. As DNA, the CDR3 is TGTGCCAGCAGCTTGGTCCCCAGGGATAACGAGCAGTACTTC.

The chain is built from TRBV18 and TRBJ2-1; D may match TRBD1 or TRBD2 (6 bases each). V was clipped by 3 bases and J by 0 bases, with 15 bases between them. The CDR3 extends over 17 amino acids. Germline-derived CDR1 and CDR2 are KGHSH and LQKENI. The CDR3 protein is CASSPPPGASSYNEQFF. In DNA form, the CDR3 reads TGTGCCAGCTCACCCCCCCCGGGGGCAAGCTCCTACAATGAGCAGTTCTTC.

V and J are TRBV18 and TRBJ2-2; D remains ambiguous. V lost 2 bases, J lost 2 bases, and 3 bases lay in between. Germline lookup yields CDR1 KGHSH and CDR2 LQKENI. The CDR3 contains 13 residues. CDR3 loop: CASSPSNTGELFF. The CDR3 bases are TGTGCCAGCTCACCATCCAACACCGGGGAGCTGTTTTTT.

DNA for the CDR3: TGTGCCAGCAGTGCGGACGGGGGGAGCACAGATACGCAGTATTTT. It is translated as CASSADGGSTDTQYF. The chain employs TRBV6-4 and TRBJ2-3; TRBD2 agrees at 7 bases. J lost 0 bases, V lost 4 bases, and 4 bases had no gene match. CDR1 and CDR2 (germline): MRHNA, SNTAGT. The CDR3 runs to 15 residues.

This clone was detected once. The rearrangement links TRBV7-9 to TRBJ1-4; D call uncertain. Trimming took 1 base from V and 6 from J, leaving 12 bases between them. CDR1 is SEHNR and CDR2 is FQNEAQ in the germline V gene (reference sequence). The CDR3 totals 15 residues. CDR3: CASSLDFGLHEKLFF. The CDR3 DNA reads TGTGCCAGCAGCTTAGATTTCGGCCTACATGAAAAACTGTTTTTT.

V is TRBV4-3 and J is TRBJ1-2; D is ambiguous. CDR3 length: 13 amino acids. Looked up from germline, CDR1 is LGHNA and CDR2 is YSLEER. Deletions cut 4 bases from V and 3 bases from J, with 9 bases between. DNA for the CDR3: TGCGCCAGCAGCCCCGGACGGTACTATGGCTACACCTTC. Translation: CASSPGRYYGYTF.

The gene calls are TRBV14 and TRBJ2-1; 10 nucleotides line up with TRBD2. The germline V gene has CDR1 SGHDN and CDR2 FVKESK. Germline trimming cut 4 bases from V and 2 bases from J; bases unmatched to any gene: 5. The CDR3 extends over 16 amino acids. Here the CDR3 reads CASSPRSGGAYNEQFF. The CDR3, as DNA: TGTGCCAGCAGCCCCCGCAGCGGGGGGGCCTACAATGAGCAGTTCTTC.

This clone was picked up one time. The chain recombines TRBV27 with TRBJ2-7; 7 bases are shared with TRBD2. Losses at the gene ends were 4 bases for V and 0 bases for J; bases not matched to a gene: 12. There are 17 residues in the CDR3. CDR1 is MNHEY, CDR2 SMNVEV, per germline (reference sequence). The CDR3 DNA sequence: TGTGCCAGCAGTTATCTCACCCGCGGGGGTCTCTCCTACGAGCAGTACTTC. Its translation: CASSYLTRGGLSYEQYF.

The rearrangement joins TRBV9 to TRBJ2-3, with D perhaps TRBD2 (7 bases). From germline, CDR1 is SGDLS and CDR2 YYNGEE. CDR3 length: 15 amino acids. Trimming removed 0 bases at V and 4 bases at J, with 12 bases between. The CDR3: CASSVGGGWPDTQYF. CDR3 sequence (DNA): TGTGCCAGCAGCGTAGGGGGGGGCTGGCCAGATACGCAGTATTTT. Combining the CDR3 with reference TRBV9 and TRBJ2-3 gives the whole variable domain DSGVTQTPKHLITATGQRVTLRCSPRSGDLSVYWYQQSLDQGLQFLIQYYNGEERAKGNILERFSAQQFPDLHSELNLSSLELGDSALYFCASSVGGGWPDTQYFGPGTRLTVL.

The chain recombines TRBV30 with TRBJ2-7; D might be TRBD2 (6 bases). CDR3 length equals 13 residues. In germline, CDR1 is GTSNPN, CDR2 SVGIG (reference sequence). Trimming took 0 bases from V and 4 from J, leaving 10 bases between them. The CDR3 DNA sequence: TGTGCCTGGAGTGTATACCGGGGGTACGAGCAGTACTTC. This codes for CAWSVYRGYEQYF.

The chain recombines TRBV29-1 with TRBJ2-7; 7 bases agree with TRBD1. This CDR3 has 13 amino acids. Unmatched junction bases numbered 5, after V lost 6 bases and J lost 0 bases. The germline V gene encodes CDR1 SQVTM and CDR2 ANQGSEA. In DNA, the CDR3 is TGCAGCGTCAACAGGGACAGCTCCTACGAGCAGTACTTC. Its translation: CSVNRDSSYEQYF.

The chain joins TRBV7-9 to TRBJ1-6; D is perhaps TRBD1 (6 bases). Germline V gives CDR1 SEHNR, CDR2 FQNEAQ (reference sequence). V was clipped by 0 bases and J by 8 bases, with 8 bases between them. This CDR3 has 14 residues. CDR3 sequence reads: CASSLASGDSPLHF. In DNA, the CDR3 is TGTGCCAGCAGCTTAGCCTCAGGGGATTCACCCCTCCACTTT.